These 9 T cell receptor beta chains originate from one sample sequenced in a study of blood T cell repertoires in COVID-19. Clones were read by immunoSEQ multiplex PCR, and TCRdb kept only the in-frame ones, dropping some. Of 25,000 to 30,000 clones in the sample, about 90% were seen once. Sequencing used peripheral blood. Every receptor here comes from a human donor in a cohort sampled during active COVID-19.

The rearrangement uses TRBV6-1 and TRBJ1-5; D perhaps matches TRBD1 (6 bases). V was pared by 0 bases and J by 0 bases, with 15 bases between. The CDR3 has 18 amino acids. Germline assignment: CDR1 MNHNS and CDR2 SASEGT. Here the CDR3 DNA reads TGTGCCAGCAGTGAAGCTAGGGGGGGGCAGGCTAGCAATCAGCCCCAGCATTTT. It encodes CASSEARGGQASNQPQHF.

The gene calls are TRBV5-1 and TRBJ1-4, with 7 bases lining up with TRBD1. Germline CDR1 SGHRS, CDR2 YFSETQ. This CDR3 has 14 amino acids. V lost 0 bases and J lost 12; bases outside the gene matches: 8. As DNA, the CDR3 is TGCGCCAGCAGCTTGGCTACAGGGGTTGAGGAACTGTTTTTT. Protein sequence: CASSLATGVEELFF.

The sample holds one count of this clone. The chain uses TRBV28 and TRBJ2-3; tentative D call: TRBD2 (5 bases). This CDR3 contains 13 residues. CDR1 and CDR2 (germline): MDHEN, SYDVKM. V lost 3 bases and J lost 2, with 6 bases in between. The CDR3 DNA is TGTGCCAGCAGTTTGGAGGACACAGATACGCAGTATTTT. This codes for CASSLEDTDTQYF. The full variable domain, with the rest looked up from reference TRBV28 and TRBJ2-3, is DVKVTQSSRYLVKRTGEKVFLECVQDMDHENMFWYRQDPGLGLRLIYFSYDVKMKEKGDIPEGYSVSREKKERFSLILESASTNQTSMYLCASSLEDTDTQYFGPGTRLTVL.

The genes are TRBV11-2 and TRBJ1-4, with 10 bases aligning to TRBD1. Germline loops: CDR1 SGHAT, CDR2 FQNNGV. The CDR3 length is 14 residues. Trimming at V came to 4 bases and at J to 10 bases, leaving 6 bases not matched to a gene. The DNA for the CDR3 is TGTGCCAGCAGCTCCGGGACAGGGGCAGCAAAACTGTTTTTT. Protein product: CASSSGTGAAKLFF.

The chain employs TRBV30 and TRBJ2-7; possibly TRBD2 for D (6 bases). CDR1 and CDR2 (germline): GTSNPN, SVGIG (reference sequence). Deletions cut 4 bases from V and 6 bases from J, with 10 bases between. The CDR3 is made up of 11 amino acids. The CDR3: CAWTIGGEQYF. The CDR3 DNA sequence: TGTGCCTGGACCATCGGGGGCGAGCAGTACTTC.

A single count supports this clone. The CDR3 loop is CASSEWGGSIYGYTF. In nucleotides, the CDR3 is TGTGCCAGCAGTGAGTGGGGGGGTTCAATCTATGGCTACACCTTC. The chain recombines TRBV6-1 with TRBJ1-2; TRBD1 is a possible D gene (5 bases). V shed 3 bases and J shed 4 bases, with 15 bases lying between them. The CDR3 is 15 amino acids. Germline V CDR1 and CDR2: MNHNS, SASEGT.

The V gene is TRBV12-3 or TRBV12-4, the J gene TRBJ2-1; a possible D gene is TRBD2 (6 bases). CDR3 length: 12 residues. V lost 4 bases, J lost 8 bases, and 9 bases lay in between. The CDR3 here is CASSSGGDEQFF. CDR3 DNA sequence: TGTGCCAGCAGTTCCGGAGGGGATGAGCAGTTCTTC.

The rearrangement joins TRBV18 to TRBJ1-5; no clear D. Trimming shortened V by 3 bases and J by 6 bases, and 12 bases separated the two germline ends. CDR3 size: 14 residues. Germline V CDR1 and CDR2: KGHSH, LQKENI. CDR3 amino acids: CASSPQETTQPQHF. The CDR3 bases are TGTGCCAGCTCACCCCAGGAAACCACTCAGCCCCAGCATTTT.

This chain connects TRBV28 to TRBJ1-5; a weak D match, TRBD1 (6 bases). CDR3 size: 13 residues. Trimming shortened V by 7 bases and J by 5 bases, and 12 bases separated the two germline ends. The germline V gene encodes CDR1 MDHEN and CDR2 SYDVKM. This CDR3 reads CASKGQIHQPQHF. CDR3 DNA sequence: TGTGCCAGCAAAGGACAGATACATCAGCCCCAGCATTTT.